What follows are 11 T cell receptor beta chains derived from one specimen sequenced in a study of T cells in women clearing cervical HPV infection. Profiling relied on immunoSEQ multiplex PCR, and the TCRdb table lists in-frame clones only, not all of them. The sample totals fewer than 35,000 clones. The sample was blood buffy coat. Receptor source: a woman aged 18 to 75 with a cervical HPV16 infection that either progressed to CIN3+ or cleared (not recorded which).

Notes on this clone: The CDR3 end is not reached by the read, which stops 3 residues before it; the germline J gene fills it in. The V gene is TRBV28, the J gene TRBJ2-1; perhaps TRBD2 as D (6 bases). Trimming removed 8 bases at V and 3 bases at J, with 11 bases between. CDR1 MDHEN and CDR2 SYDVKM come from the germline V gene. The CDR3 is 13 residues long. Incomplete CDR3 DNA: TGTGCCAGCCACGGGCGGGACTACAATGAG. The encoded protein is CASHGRDYNE. The CDR3 in full is CASHGRDYNEQFF.

For this clone: The read falls 3 residues short of the CDR3 end, and the missing part is taken from the germline J gene. The chain carries TRBV19 and TRBJ2-1; D may be TRBD2 (6 bases). Germline-derived CDR1 and CDR2 are LNHDA and SQIVND (reference sequence). The CDR3 covers 15 residues. V was shortened by 5 bases and J by 4 bases, with 15 bases between the two germline ends. The sequenced part of the CDR3 DNA is TGTGCCAGTAGTCAAGGGTGGGACTTGTACAATGAG. Translating it yields CASSQGWDLYNE. The whole CDR3 protein is CASSQGWDLYNEQFF.

Remarks on this clone: From the germline J gene comes the end of the CDR3, since the read stops 3 residues before it. The chain recombines TRBV7-9 with TRBJ2-4, with D uncertain. The CDR3 totals 13 residues. In germline, CDR1 is SEHNR, CDR2 FQNEAQ (reference sequence). The CDR3 is CASSLEASYGQYF. The part of the CDR3 DNA that was read is TGTGCCAGCAGCTTAGAAGCAAGCTATGGT.

Comments on this clone: The CDR3 end falls 3 residues outside the read, so it is completed with the germline J gene. The genes are TRBV14 and TRBJ2-1; TRBD2 matches 10 bases. Germline trimming cut 2 bases from V and 9 bases from J; bases unmatched to any gene: 10. CDR1 is SGHDN, CDR2 FVKESK, per germline. This CDR3 region has 16 residues. The CDR3 DNA, read in part, is TGTGCCAGCAGCCAAAGACTGAGCGGGGGGGCCGGTGAG. Protein sequence: CASSQRLSGGAGE. The CDR3 in full is CASSQRLSGGAGEQFF.

About this clone itself: The read stops 3 residues short of the end of the CDR3; the missing end is completed from the germline J gene. J is TRBJ2-1 and V is TRBV19; 13 bases line up with TRBD2. The trim removed 6 bases at V and 7 bases at J, leaving 12 bases unmatched. The CDR3 is made up of 17 amino acids. Germline V gene lookup returns CDR1 LNHDA and CDR2 SQIVND (reference sequence). CDR3 in amino acids: CASRGTSGTGPMNEQFF. Partial CDR3 DNA: TGTGCCAGTAGGGGGACTAGCGGGACCGGACCTATGAATGAG.

On this clone: The read terminates 3 residues before the CDR3 end, so the remaining end is supplied by the germline J gene. The chain combines TRBV18 with TRBJ2-3; TRBD2 matches 11 bases. The CDR3 contains 16 residues. Germline CDR1 reads KGHSH; CDR2 reads LQKENI. After removal of 5 bases from V and 4 bases from J, the junction contained 8 bases not matched to a gene. CDR3 DNA (partial): TGTGCCAGCTCATCCTCCCTACTAGCGGGGGCAGATACG. Translation gives CASSSSLLAGADT. The entire CDR3 is CASSSSLLAGADTQYF.

With regard to this clone: The CDR3 extends 3 residues past the end of the read, so its final part is completed from the germline J gene. The rearrangement uses TRBV6-2 or TRBV6-3 and TRBJ1-2; D unresolved. The germline V and J ends were trimmed by 6 bases and 5 bases, with 13 bases remaining between them. This CDR3 has 13 amino acids. Germline V CDR1 and CDR2: MNHEY, SVGEGT. Incomplete CDR3 DNA: TGTGCCAGCAGCCAACTTCCCCGGTATGGC. It specifies CASSQLPRYG. The whole CDR3 sequence reads CASSQLPRYGYTF.

On this clone itself: The CDR3 end falls 3 residues outside the read, so it is completed with the germline J gene. The chain links TRBV7-9 to TRBJ2-5, with a weak D call TRBD1 (6 bases). The length of the CDR3 is 15 residues. CDR1 and CDR2 from the germline V gene are SEHNR and FQNEAQ (reference sequence). Trimming pared 3 bases from V and 4 bases from J, leaving 15 bases between. CDR3 sequence reads: CASSFYWGPRETQYF. The sequenced part of the CDR3 DNA is TGTGCCAGCAGCTTCTACTGGGGGCCGAGAGAGACC.

Points on this clone: The DNA ends 3 residues before the CDR3 does, and the rest of the CDR3 is filled in from the germline J gene. The sample contains more than one DNA sequence encoding this CDR3. The chain employs TRBV7-2 and TRBJ2-1; TRBD2 matches at 7 bases. The CDR3 extends over 14 amino acids. V gave up 5 bases and J gave up 9 bases; unmatched junction bases: 10. CDR1 and CDR2 (germline): SGHTA, FQGNSA. The part of the CDR3 DNA that was read is TGTGCCAGCAGCCTCAGCACGAGCGGGGCTGAG. The encoded protein is CASSLSTSGAE. In full, the CDR3 is CASSLSTSGAEQFF.

Remarks on this clone: The CDR3 end lies 3 residues beyond the end of the read and is filled in from the germline J gene. V is TRBV5-4 and J is TRBJ2-1, with D perhaps TRBD2 (6 bases). There are 15 residues in the CDR3. The V gene lost 1 base and the J gene lost 9 bases, with 17 bases spanning the gap. Germline V lookup: CDR1 SGHNT, CDR2 YYREEE (reference sequence). CDR3 protein: CASSLTSRGLGEQFF. The CDR3 bases that were read are TGTGCCAGCAGCTTGACTAGCCGGGGATTAGGTGAG.

In the case of this clone: The read terminates 3 residues ahead of where the CDR3 ends, so the germline J gene completes it. V gene TRBV20-1 combines with J gene TRBJ1-3; TRBD1 is a possible D gene (5 bases). The CDR3 has 13 amino acids. V was pared by 2 bases and J by 9 bases, with 14 bases between. The germline V gene encodes CDR1 DFQATT and CDR2 SNEGSKA (reference sequence). The CDR3 DNA, read in part, is TGCAGTGCTAGAATCCGGGAGGGGTTCACC. Its protein is CSARIREGFT. The entire CDR3 is CSARIREGFTIYF.